Included here is one T cell receptor beta chain sequence, with context. The antigen it binds to is not known. Base qualities are not provided; no much larger clone lies one nucleotide away. These data originate in a study of cytomegalovirus exposure and HLA in healthy donors (dated by TCRdb to between 2016 and 2019). General notes on the study: An earlier analysis of 587 of the donors reported around 280 Gb of sequence data and 117 million unique TCR beta sequences obtained from about 200 million T cells. Approximately 300 gigabases of sequencing data and approximately 92 million unique TCR sequences made up an early release that covered approximately 650 HLA-typed donors. The genetic ancestry cluster associated with self-reported Caucasian donors included about four fifths of the roughly 380 genotyped donors. The study aimed to test whether cataloging public T cell receptors could reveal signatures of past pathogen exposure. The study used immunosequencing to profile the T cell repertoires of hundreds of subjects and linked those repertoires to cytomegalovirus serostatus. In addition to the first cohort of 666 subjects, a separate validation cohort of approximately 130 different subjects was used. To predict cytomegalovirus infection status, the study combined high-throughput TCR immunosequencing, statistical association of individual TCRs with disease status, and machine learning. To study patterns of TCR occurrence, a later analysis re-analyzed previously published TCR beta repertoires from around 700 donors and added high-resolution HLA genotyping. The later analysis used no new phenotypic data to find candidate immune exposures, relying instead on TCR beta sequences and their occurrence across donors. An earlier analysis of 587 of the donors used high-throughput TCR beta sequencing to judge whether each TCR beta V gene segment behaved as functional or pseudogenic. Donor age, sex, ethnicity and CMV serostatus were compiled together with the repertoire data. A later genetic analysis took genome-wide SNP genotypes for about 55% of the 666 donors and used that subset as a discovery cohort. All discovery cohort repertoires had been generated using a single sequencing platform. Both class I and class II loci were covered by HLA typing, at four-digit resolution. Typing coverage differed by locus: A, B, C, DRB1 and DQB1 were typed in about 620-640 donors, DQA1 in 522, DPA1 in 600 to 610, and DPB1 in roughly 450. Because of strong linkage in the cohort, four or five DR-DQ haplotypes were treated as single units for association and clustering. Among some 410 genotyped donors of the cohort, an average of roughly 240,000 unique TCR beta nucleotide sequences were sequenced per donor, roughly 20% of them non-productive. Study-wide conclusions, independent of this receptor: Immune exposure information for the cohort was limited to CMV serostatus. Cytomegalovirus status was reported to be diagnosed by the classifier with high specificity and sensitivity in both the original and validation cohorts. A later genetic analysis reported fewer N-insertions in productive TCRs among donors in an Asian-associated ancestry cluster than the 666-donor mean. Compared with equally common non-associated chains, HLA-associated TCR beta chains in a later analysis were more clonally expanded and had lower generation probabilities. The authors suggested that the approach could potentially be generalized to other disease states and immunological phenotypes. According to a later analysis, parvovirus B19, influenza, CMV and Epstein-Barr virus appeared linked to several top co-occurrence clusters. In an earlier analysis of around 500 of the donors, most TCR beta V segments appeared in productive rearrangements about 90% or about 30% of the time, broadly matching IMGT annotations. Seventeen rarely observed V segments, including chromosome 9 orphons, were excluded from the earlier analysis of almost 600 of the donors because counts were too low. A further reported finding was that TCR beta sequences accurately predicted the HLA-A and HLA-B alleles for most subjects in the first cohort. Three of the identified cytomegalovirus-associated TCR beta chains were confirmed in vitro to be specific for cytomegalovirus antigens. A later analysis found that TCR association rates varied across HLA loci, with DRB1 alleles showing the most associated TCRs and HLA-C alleles the fewest. Some IMGT-functional V segments, including TRBV6-2 and TRBV6-3, could not be distinguished by the 87-base-pair reads and were therefore excluded. When HLA alleles, especially DR and DQ, strongly co-occurred, attributing TCR associations to individual alleles was difficult. A group of highly shared sequence variants was considered likely to be a technical artifact of the sequencing pipeline. Linkage disequilibrium might explain the correlated functional status among segregating V segments, but an unknown experimental factor could not be ruled out. According to a later analysis, most CMV-associated TCR beta chains appeared to be HLA-restricted, and the HLA associations seemed to be driven largely by CMV exposure. The presence/absence analyses assumed that sequencing depth was roughly uniform across donors, and that assumption may not be true. Because HLA typing was unavailable for some donors at each locus, only the typed subset was used in association tests. Specific HLA alleles were associated with 15,000 to 20,000 TCR beta sequences at a false discovery rate of 0.05 in a later analysis. In this cohort, only TCR beta chains were sequenced, and detectable features were limited by the absence of alpha or paired-chain data. A later genetic analysis associated a missense DCLRE1C variant with V-gene and J-gene trimming of TCR beta chains, and an independent cohort replicated the association. The study gave a list of under 200 TCR beta chains associated with cytomegalovirus. Most TCR sequences were seen in very few donors, while some public TCRs were found in many individuals.

Libraries were constructed by the immunoSEQ multiplex PCR assay. The multiplex PCR relied on a mix of 60 forward primers for TCR Vbeta segments and 13 reverse primers for TCR Jbeta segments. Amplification of the CDR3 region of rearranged TCR beta genes was performed with a multiplex PCR assay on genomic DNA. The Illumina HiSeq System was used to sequence the amplified TCR beta libraries as 87-base-pair reads. In the paper's pipeline: Across the 666 repertoires, a later analysis counted some 80 million unique TCR beta chains, some 11 million of which were shared by at least two donors. A nearest-neighbor algorithm error-corrected the raw reads and collapsed the reads into unique sequences, merging closely related sequences to remove PCR and sequencing errors. Alignment of CDR3 sequences to IMGT reference sequences was used to assign V, D and J gene segments. For a sequence to be retained, at least a six-nucleotide match to both a V gene segment and a J gene segment was required. A rearrangement was called productive if the CDR3 had no stop codons and remained in frame with V and J, and every other rearrangement was called non-productive. CDR3 was defined according to IMGT convention as the region running from the second conserved V-encoded cysteine to the conserved J-encoded phenylalanine. Sequences without an unambiguous match to a single V gene segment were excluded from the earlier analysis of about 630 of the donors. An earlier analysis of around 600 of the donors classified V segments as functional when productive rearrangements were above 56.7% and as segregating when the standard deviation between donors was above 5%. A statistical classification framework was built for diagnosing cytomegalovirus status from the catalog of TCR beta chain sequences. In a later analysis, V and J genes were assigned by comparing TCR nucleotide sequences against IMGT/GENE-DB human TR gene sequences. Using the TCRdist pipeline, a later analysis assigned CDR3 sequences along with most-parsimonious VDJ recombination scenarios. In a later analysis, each TCR beta chain was defined by its CDR3 amino acid sequence together with its V-gene family, and reads lacking a unique V-gene family were excluded. A later analysis removed 592 highly shared, low-generation-probability nucleotide sequences to deal with suspected cross-contamination and a sequencing artifact. A later analysis calculated a clonal expansion index for each public chain from normalized within-repertoire ranks of inferred template counts. A later analysis computed generation probabilities with a VDJ recombination model fitted to out-of-frame rearrangements, and checked the results against IGoR. Hypergeometric tests were used in a later analysis to score TCR-TCR, TCR-HLA and TCR-CMV co-occurrence, with a repertoire-size bias correction applied to the TCR pairs. In a later analysis, false discovery rates were estimated by permuting HLA or CMV assignments 20 times. In a later analysis, co-occurring TCRs were grouped using DBSCAN, with TCRdist sequence similarity added in when clustering inside HLA-allele-positive subsets. Co-occurrence clustering excluded repertoires with fewer than 30,000 or more than 120,000 public chains, plus five with anomalous nucleotide sharing. The source is immuneACCESS, and TCRdb retained only in-frame sequences with V and J called. Part of the clones is not carried over; for the studies checked, unresolved V genes explain less than half of this, and the remainder is unexplained. For V, J and clone size, that table is used; D and trimming come from the DNA. Across this sample there are 250,000 or so clones, with around 90% seen only once. The ten most abundant clones make up roughly 1.6% of the sample.

The cohort comprised 670 or so healthy bone marrow donors. Cohort members were all nominally healthy when sampled, although unrecorded immune exposures were likely present. The donor tested CMV seronegative, placing the donor among the 300 to 400 seronegative members of the cohort. Each donor provided a peripheral blood sample, and peripheral blood mononuclear cells were used for TCR beta sequencing. Genomic DNA was extracted from the blood cell samples with the Qiagen DNeasy Blood Extraction Kit. The germline ends are 15 bases apart after V is trimmed by 3 bases and J by 0 bases. CDR1 LGHNT and CDR2 FRNRAP are derived from the germline V gene. Including the terminal cysteine and phenylalanine, the CDR3 comprises 16 residues. The only DNA kept is the CDR3, 48 bases in frame from the first base.

This clonotype was sampled from a girl aged 2 to 9 in good health and CMV-seronegative. Here the chain combines TRBV12-5 and TRBJ2-7, with TRBD2 tentatively as D gene (5 bases match). Sequencing used PBMCs. The DNA is as follows: TGTGCTAGTGGTTTACCAAGCGGATTAAGCTCCTACGAGCAGTACTTC. It specifies CASGLPSGLSSYEQYF.